This T cell receptor (beta chain) was profiled in a study of blood T cells in healthy people across ages. A J-beta primer mix and a sample-barcoded 5' primer were used in a second PCR of roughly 6 to 12 cycles. Each cDNA molecule, via a template-switch adaptor with 12 random nucleotides, was tagged. MiXCR, applied by TCRdb to the 5' RACE reads, yields one record per CDR3 protein. Of about 1,400,000 distinct CDR3 sequences in the sample, about 40% were seen once. The V gene's germline CDR1 is DFQATT and CDR2 SNEGSKA (reference sequence). The CDR3 extends over 15 amino acids. V trimming: 4 bases; J trimming: 7 bases; junction bases outside the gene matches: 11. Study-level findings and limits: The unknown donor CMV status may have confounded expanded clonotype changes. More naive CD4+ cells and higher diversity were found in long-lived than in aged donors.

A word on this clonotype: The target antigen is unknown.

This clonotype was sampled from a young woman in good health. Sequencing used blood. The chain couples TRBV20-1 to TRBJ2-1; 9 bases match TRBD1. CDR3 sequence: CSANSNRGPGNEQFF. The CDR3 bases are TGCAGTGCTAATTCCAACAGGGGGCCGGGGAATGAGCAGTTCTTC.